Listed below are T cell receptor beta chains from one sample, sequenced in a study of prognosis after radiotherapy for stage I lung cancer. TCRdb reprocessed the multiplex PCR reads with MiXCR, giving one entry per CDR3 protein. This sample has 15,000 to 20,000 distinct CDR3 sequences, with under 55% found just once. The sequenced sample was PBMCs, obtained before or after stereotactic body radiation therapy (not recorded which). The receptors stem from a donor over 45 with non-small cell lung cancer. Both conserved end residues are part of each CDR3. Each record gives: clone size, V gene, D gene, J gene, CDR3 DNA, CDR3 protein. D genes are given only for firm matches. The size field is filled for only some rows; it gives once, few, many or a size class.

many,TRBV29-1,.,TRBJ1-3,TGCAGCGTTGAAAGCAATGGAAACACCATATATTTT,CSVESNGNTIYF
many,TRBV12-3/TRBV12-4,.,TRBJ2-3,TGTGCCAGCAGTTATTTCCGTACAGATACGCAGTATTTT,CASSYFRTDTQYF
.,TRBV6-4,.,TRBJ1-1,TGTGACAGCAGTTACCATGACAGTGCTGAAGATTTCTTT,CDSSYHDSAEDFF
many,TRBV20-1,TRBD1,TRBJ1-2,TGCAGTGCTAGAGTGGCAGGGGGCCTTCTCTATGGCTACACCTTC,CSARVAGGLLYGYTF
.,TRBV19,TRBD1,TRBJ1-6,TGTGCCAGTGGGACAGGGGTAAATAATTCACCCCTCCACTTT,CASGTGVNNSPLHF
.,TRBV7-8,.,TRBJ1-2,TGTGCCAGCAGCTTAAATCCAACTAACTATGGCTACACCTTC,CASSLNPTNYGYTF
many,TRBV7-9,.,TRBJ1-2,TGTGCCAGCAGCTTAGCCGCAGTTAACTATGGCTACACCTTC,CASSLAAVNYGYTF
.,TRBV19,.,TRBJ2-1,TGTGCCATCTCCGACAGGTTGTCCTGCAATGAGCAGTTCTTC,CAISDRLSCNEQFF
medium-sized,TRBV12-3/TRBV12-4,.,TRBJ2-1,TGTGCCAGCAGTTTACTCGGGGCCTTTAATGAGCAGTTCTTC,CASSLLGAFNEQFF
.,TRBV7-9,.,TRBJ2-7,TGTGCCAGCAGCCCCCTCTGGGGTGGGGCCGAGCAGTACTTC,CASSPLWGGAEQYF
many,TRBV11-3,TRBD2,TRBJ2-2,TGTGCCAGCAGCCTGGGAGGGAGAGGCACCGGGGAGCTGTTTTTT,CASSLGGRGTGELFF
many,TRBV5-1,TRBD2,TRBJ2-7,TGCGCCAGCAGCTTGGCTCTAGCGGGAAACTACGAGCAGTACTTC,CASSLALAGNYEQYF